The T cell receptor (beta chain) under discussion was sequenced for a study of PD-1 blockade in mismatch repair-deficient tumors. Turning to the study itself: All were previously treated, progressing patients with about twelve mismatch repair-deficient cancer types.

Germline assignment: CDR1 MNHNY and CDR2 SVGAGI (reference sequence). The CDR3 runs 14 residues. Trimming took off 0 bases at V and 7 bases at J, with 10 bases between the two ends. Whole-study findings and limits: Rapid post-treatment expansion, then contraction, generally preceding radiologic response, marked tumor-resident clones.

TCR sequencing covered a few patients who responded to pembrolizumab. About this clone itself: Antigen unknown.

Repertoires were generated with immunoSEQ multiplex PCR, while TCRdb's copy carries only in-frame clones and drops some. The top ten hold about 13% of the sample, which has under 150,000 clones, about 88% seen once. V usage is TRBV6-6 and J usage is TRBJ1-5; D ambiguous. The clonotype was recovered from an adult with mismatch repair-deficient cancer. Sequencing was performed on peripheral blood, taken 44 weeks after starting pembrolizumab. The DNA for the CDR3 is TGTGCCAGCAGTTACTCTGGTAGCAGCCAGCCCCAGCATTTT. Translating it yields CASSYSGSSQPQHF.